One sample yielded the 32 T cell receptor beta chains listed below, sequenced in a study of blood T cell repertoires in COVID-19. The assay was immunoSEQ multiplex PCR, and TCRdb's table has in-frame clones only and misses some. The sample contains a few hundred thousand clones, about 91% of which appear only once. Sample: PBMCs or T cells enriched from blood (not recorded which). Receptor source: a woman younger than 30 who had recovered from COVID-19.

V is TRBV7-2 and J is TRBJ2-3; D might be TRBD2 (6 bases). Trimming pared 1 base from V and 6 bases from J, leaving 14 bases between. Germline values: CDR1 SGHTA, CDR2 FQGNSA. The CDR3 has 15 amino acids. The CDR3 region is CASSLVAGIGDTQYF. CDR3 coding DNA: TGTGCCAGCAGCTTAGTGGCGGGAATCGGCGATACGCAGTATTTT.

V is TRBV6-1 and J is TRBJ1-2, with D perhaps TRBD1 (5 bases). This CDR3 is built from 11 residues. V was clipped by 3 bases and J by 6 bases, with 5 bases between them. Germline-derived CDR1 and CDR2 are MNHNS and SASEGT. The CDR3 nucleotides read TGTGCCAGCAGTGACAGGGATGGCTACACCTTC. Amino acid sequence: CASSDRDGYTF.

The V call is TRBV27, the J call TRBJ1-5; D uncertain. CDR3 length equals 14 residues. V was trimmed by 4 bases and J by 9 bases, leaving 16 bases between them. Germline lookup yields CDR1 MNHEY and CDR2 SMNVEV (reference sequence). The CDR3, as DNA: TGTGCCAGCAGTTCCTCCCTGGGCCTTGGGCCCCAGCATTTT. Translated, it gives CASSSSLGLGPQHF.

The genes are TRBV6-5 and TRBJ2-5; perhaps TRBD2 as D (5 bases). V lost 5 bases to trimming and J lost 5 bases, with 15 bases between them. CDR1 MNHEY and CDR2 SVGAGI come from the germline V gene. The length of the CDR3 is 14 residues. CDR3 in DNA: TGTGCCAGCAGTCCCGGACGGGGTTATGAGACCCAGTACTTC. Translating gives CASSPGRGYETQYF.

The chain links TRBV7-9 to TRBJ2-7; 9 nucleotides line up with TRBD2. Germline CDR1 reads SEHNR; CDR2 reads FQNEAQ (reference sequence). The CDR3 is made up of 16 amino acids. V was pared by 5 bases and J by 4 bases, with 12 bases of the junction left unmatched. The CDR3 coding sequence is TGTGCCAGCAGCCCCCAGGTTAGCGGGAGTATTTACGAGCAGTACTTC. Translating gives CASSPQVSGSIYEQYF.

This chain joins TRBV6-6 and TRBJ2-1; D gene uncertain. CDR1 MNHNY and CDR2 SVGAGI come from the germline V gene (reference sequence). Trimming cost V 11 bases and J 5 bases, with 19 bases left between them. The CDR3 consists of 14 residues. The CDR3 reads CALAQELKHNEQFF. The CDR3 nucleotides are TGTGCCCTGGCCCAGGAATTAAAACACAATGAGCAGTTCTTC.

V is TRBV11-2 and J is TRBJ2-3, with TRBD2 as a possible D gene (6 bases). V shed 3 bases and J shed 2 bases, with 12 bases lying between them. CDR3 length: 15 residues. The V gene's germline CDR1 is SGHAT and CDR2 FQNNGV. In nucleotides, the CDR3 is TGTGCCAGCAGCTTTGCGCGGGGCTTCACAGATACGCAGTATTTT. Encoded protein: CASSFARGFTDTQYF.

The V gene is TRBV11-3, the J gene TRBJ2-1; maybe TRBD2 (6 bases). In germline, CDR1 is SGHNT, CDR2 YENEEA. The length of the CDR3 is 13 residues. The germline V and J ends were trimmed by 3 bases and 9 bases, with 12 bases remaining between them. Here the CDR3 reads CASSLGGGSEQFF. CDR3 sequence (DNA): TGTGCCAGCAGCTTGGGTGGGGGGAGTGAGCAGTTCTTC.

V and J are TRBV19 and TRBJ1-2; TRBD1 agrees at 10 bases. Trimming removed 3 bases from V and 2 bases from J; junction bases left unmatched: 3. The V gene's germline CDR1 is LNHDA and CDR2 SQIVND (reference sequence). The CDR3 is 15 residues long. CDR3 coding DNA: TGTGCCAGTAGTATCGGGACAGGGGCCAACTATGGCTACACCTTC. It codes for CASSIGTGANYGYTF.

This chain uses TRBV4-3 with TRBJ2-3; TRBD2 matches 14 bases. The J segment lost 4 bases and the V segment lost 0 bases, leaving 0 bases of the junction unmatched. Germline CDR1 LGHNA, CDR2 YSLEER. The CDR3 contains 16 residues. Written as DNA, the CDR3 is TGCGCCAGCAGCCAAGAGGGACTAGCGGGGGCAGATACGCAGTATTTT. Amino acids: CASSQEGLAGADTQYF.

This chain connects TRBV19 to TRBJ2-2, with D perhaps matching TRBD1 (5 bases). V was cut by 3 bases and J by 7 bases, with 9 bases left in between. CDR3 length equals 13 residues. Germline V gives CDR1 LNHDA, CDR2 SQIVND (reference sequence). In DNA form, the CDR3 reads TGTGCCAGTAGTATCAGCAGGGTCGGGGAGCTGTTTTTT. Its translation: CASSISRVGELFF.

V and J are TRBV7-2 and TRBJ2-7; 15 bases map to TRBD2. The germline V gene has CDR1 SGHTA and CDR2 FQGNSA. J gave up 1 base and V 5 bases, and 6 bases lay outside the gene matches. CDR3 length equals 17 residues. The DNA of the CDR3 is TGTGCCAGCAGCCCGGTGGGACTAGCGGGAGGTTCCTACGAGCAGTACTTC. Translating gives CASSPVGLAGGSYEQYF.

The chain recombines TRBV10-3 with TRBJ1-5; D call uncertain. V lost 5 bases and J 4 bases, leaving 6 bases between the germline ends. The germline V gene encodes CDR1 ENHRY and CDR2 SYGVKD. This CDR3 is 12 amino acids long. The CDR3 DNA reads as TGTGCCATCAGTACCCTAAATCAGCCCCAGCATTTT. Amino acids: CAISTLNQPQHF.

J is TRBJ2-3 and V is TRBV6-1, with D possibly matching TRBD2 (7 bases). This CDR3 spans 15 amino acids. Germline CDR1 MNHNS, CDR2 SASEGT. Trimming took off 0 bases at V and 6 bases at J, with 13 bases between the two ends. CDR3 nucleotides: TGTGCCAGCAGTGAAGCTTACGGGGGGCGCGATACGCAGTATTTT. Translated, it gives CASSEAYGGRDTQYF.

This sequence joins TRBV28 and TRBJ1-2; 8 bases agree with TRBD1. The CDR3 contains 15 residues. The germline V gene has CDR1 MDHEN and CDR2 SYDVKM. The junction had 6 bases not matched to a gene; V was cut back by 4 bases and J by 2 bases. The CDR3 here is CASSYPGQANYGYTF. The DNA for the CDR3 is TGTGCCAGCAGTTACCCGGGACAGGCGAACTATGGCTACACCTTC.

This clone was observed once. The chain recombines TRBV7-2 with TRBJ1-3; possibly TRBD1 for D (5 bases). The CDR3 consists of 15 residues. The V and J ends lost 7 bases and 2 bases respectively, with 15 bases between them. Germline CDR1 and CDR2: SGHTA and FQGNSA. The CDR3 loop is CASISRVIAGNTIYF. As DNA, the CDR3 is TGTGCCAGCATAAGCAGGGTTATCGCTGGAAACACCATATATTTT.

The chain combines TRBV5-6 with TRBJ2-7; D is unclear. The CDR3 runs to 14 residues. Trimming took off 0 bases at V and 4 bases at J, with 11 bases between the two ends. The germline gives CDR1 SGHDT, CDR2 YYEEEE. Written as DNA, the CDR3 is TGTGCCAGCAGCTTGGATTTAAGCCTTTACGAGCAGTACTTC. This encodes CASSLDLSLYEQYF.

V is TRBV19 and J is TRBJ2-7; D possibly corresponds to TRBD1 (5 bases). Trimming took off 5 bases at V and 2 bases at J, with 10 bases between the two ends. The CDR3 is 13 residues long. In germline, CDR1 is LNHDA, CDR2 SQIVND (reference sequence). The CDR3 bases are TGTGCCAGTAGTGCCGACAGACCCTACGAGCAGTACTTC. Amino acids: CASSADRPYEQYF.

The gene calls are TRBV6-5 and TRBJ2-3, with D possibly TRBD2 on 5 matching bases. The CDR3 consists of 15 residues. CDR1 is MNHEY and CDR2 is SVGAGI in the germline V gene. Trimming pared 4 bases from V and 0 bases from J, leaving 11 bases between. CDR3 residues: CASSLEVPSTDTQYF. The CDR3 nucleotides read TGTGCCAGCAGTTTGGAGGTACCTAGCACAGATACGCAGTATTTT.

This chain uses TRBV7-8 with TRBJ2-1; D is unresolved. CDR3 length: 18 residues. V dropped 4 bases and J dropped 3 bases, with 22 bases sitting between them. CDR1 and CDR2 from the germline V gene are SGHVS and FQNEAQ. This chain's CDR3 is CASSYQRHVGRHYNEQFF. The DNA of the CDR3 is TGTGCCAGCAGCTACCAACGACATGTCGGAAGGCACTACAATGAGCAGTTCTTC.

The V gene is TRBV30, the J gene TRBJ1-3, with D possibly TRBD1 on 6 matching bases. This CDR3 has 12 residues. Germline V CDR1 and CDR2: GTSNPN, SVGIG (reference sequence). Trimming took 6 bases from V and 8 from J, leaving 14 bases between them. CDR3 DNA: TGTGCCTGTGTCAGGGGCAGAGACACCATATATTTT. Amino acids: CACVRGRDTIYF.

In this sample, this clone turned up a few times. V usage is TRBV7-9 and J usage is TRBJ2-7, with D possibly being TRBD1 (7 bases). Germline CDR1 and CDR2: SEHNR and FQNEAQ (reference sequence). V gave up 1 base and J gave up 3 bases, with 13 bases separating them. CDR3 length: 15 amino acids. CDR3 protein: CASSLGAGGIYEQYF. As DNA, the CDR3 is TGTGCCAGCAGCTTAGGCGCAGGGGGGATCTACGAGCAGTACTTC. The complete variable domain, with remaining parts taken from reference TRBV7-9 and TRBJ2-7, reads DTGVSQNPRHKITKRGQNVTFRCDPISEHNRLYWYRQTLGQGPEFLTYFQNEAQLEKSRLLSDRFSAERPKGSFSTLEIQRTEQGDSAMYLCASSLGAGGIYEQYFGPGTRLTVT.

This chain uses TRBV7-2 with TRBJ2-7; D uncertain. Germline V gene lookup returns CDR1 SGHTA and CDR2 FQGNSA. This CDR3 contains 13 residues. V was cut by 5 bases and J by 3 bases, with 11 bases left in between. The CDR3 DNA follows: TGTGCCAGCAGCCACCAGGCCGGCTACGAGCAGTACTTC. Translation: CASSHQAGYEQYF. The full variable domain, completed using reference TRBV7-2 and TRBJ2-7, is GAGVSQSPSNKVTEKGKDVELRCDPISGHTALYWYRQSLGQGLEFLIYFQGNSAPDKSGLPSDRFSAERTGGSVSTLTIQRTQQEDSAVYLCASSHQAGYEQYFGPGTRLTVT.

The chain carries TRBV7-2 and TRBJ2-3, with D possibly being TRBD2 (5 bases). The CDR3 has 15 amino acids. Germline V gives CDR1 SGHTA, CDR2 FQGNSA. Trimming left V 3 bases short and J 2 bases short, with 12 bases between. DNA for the CDR3: TGTGCCAGCAGCTTCGGAGGTGAGCTCACAGATACGCAGTATTTT. It specifies CASSFGGELTDTQYF. Combining the CDR3 with reference TRBV7-2 and TRBJ2-3 gives the whole variable domain GAGVSQSPSNKVTEKGKDVELRCDPISGHTALYWYRQSLGQGLEFLIYFQGNSAPDKSGLPSDRFSAERTGGSVSTLTIQRTQQEDSAVYLCASSFGGELTDTQYFGPGTRLTVL.

V gene TRBV7-3 combines with J gene TRBJ2-1, with 7 bases matching TRBD2. Looked up from germline, CDR1 is SGHTA and CDR2 is FQGTGA. There are 15 residues in the CDR3. V trimming: 5 bases; J trimming: 4 bases; junction bases outside the gene matches: 8. The CDR3 spells CASSLSGQGYNEQFF. CDR3 coding DNA: TGTGCCAGCAGCCTTAGCGGGCAGGGTTACAATGAGCAGTTCTTC.

V and J are TRBV24-1 and TRBJ1-2; 9 bases agree with TRBD1. CDR3 length: 12 residues. The junction had 2 bases not matched to a gene; V was cut back by 7 bases and J by 6 bases. The germline V gene encodes CDR1 KGHDR and CDR2 SFDVKD. Here the CDR3 DNA reads TGTGCCACCAGAAGACAGGGGGATGGCTACACCTTC. Protein: CATRRQGDGYTF.

The gene calls are TRBV6-2 or TRBV6-3 and TRBJ1-2; TRBD1 aligns across 9 bases. The germline V gene encodes CDR1 MNHEY and CDR2 SVGEGT. The CDR3 spans 16 residues. V was clipped by 0 bases and J by 2 bases; unmatched bases: 4. The CDR3 loop is CASSYSRDRVNYGYTF. The CDR3 DNA is TGTGCCAGCAGTTACTCCCGGGACAGGGTAAACTATGGCTACACCTTC.

This clone was detected only a few times. The J gene is TRBJ2-3, the V gene TRBV6-4; 8 bases match TRBD2. J gave up 6 bases and V 3 bases, and 8 bases lay outside the gene matches. The length of the CDR3 is 15 residues. Germline CDR1 MRHNA, CDR2 SNTAGT. CDR3 amino acids: CASSESMAGGDTQYF. The CDR3 DNA follows: TGTGCCAGCAGTGAGTCAATGGCGGGGGGTGATACGCAGTATTTT.

The chain employs TRBV6-5 and TRBJ2-2; D call uncertain. The CDR3 contains 12 residues. Germline-derived CDR1 and CDR2 are MNHEY and SVGAGI. Trimming pared 4 bases from V and 7 bases from J, leaving 7 bases between. In DNA, the CDR3 is TGTGCCAGCAGTTCGGAGTTCGGGGAGCTGTTTTTT. Encoded protein: CASSSEFGELFF.

In DNA form, the CDR3 reads TGTGCCAGCAGCCCGACAGAGGCATACTTACCGAATCAGCCCCAGCATTTT. The encoded protein is CASSPTEAYLPNQPQHF. The chain is built from TRBV2 and TRBJ1-5, with a tentative D call TRBD1 (5 bases). V dropped 6 bases and J dropped 4 bases, with 22 bases sitting between them. This CDR3 region has 17 residues. CDR1 SNHLY and CDR2 FYNNEI come from the germline V gene.

V gene TRBV28 combines with J gene TRBJ2-1; 9 bases line up with TRBD2. The CDR3 is 17 amino acids. CDR1 is MDHEN, CDR2 SYDVKM, per germline. The trim removed 8 bases at V and 0 bases at J, leaving 11 bases unmatched. CDR3 region: CASVHAGGFSSYNEQFF. For the CDR3, the DNA is TGTGCCAGCGTCCATGCGGGGGGGTTTAGCTCCTACAATGAGCAGTTCTTC.

This clone showed up just once. The V and J genes are TRBV15 and TRBJ1-4; 7 bases agree with TRBD1. The CDR3 is 16 amino acids. Germline V gene sequence: CDR1 LNHNV, CDR2 YYDKDF (reference sequence). V trimming: 3 bases; J trimming: 0 bases; junction bases outside the gene matches: 4. The CDR3 protein is CATSSQTGATNEKLFF. CDR3 coding DNA: TGTGCCACCAGCAGTCAAACAGGGGCAACTAATGAAAAACTGTTTTTT.